Each of the 29 T cell receptor beta chains below was sequenced from the same sample in a study of CXCR3-negative and CXCR3-positive naive CD8 T cells. 5' RACE that incorporated UMI labels was used to prepare the TRB cDNA libraries. TCRdb re-called the 5' RACE reads and gives one entry per CDR3 protein, without DNA. This sample lists over 100,000 distinct CDR3 sequences; its ten largest clones have less than 0.3%. What was sequenced was naive CXCR3- CD8+ T cells from blood. Indicated subset: CD45RO-CCR7+CD27+CD95- naive CD8+ T cells lacking CXCR3 (TNR3-). The receptors were gathered from a human donor in good health. Some clones in this sample may be carry-over from other donors' samples.

The rearrangement links TRBV15 to TRBJ1-2; TCRdb's D gene call, TRBD1, goes unchecked for lack of DNA. CDR1 is LNHNV and CDR2 is YYDKDF in the germline V gene (reference sequence). The length of the CDR3 is 17 residues. CDR3 sequence reads: CATSTRGWTGANYGYTF.

V usage is TRBV5-4 and J usage is TRBJ2-1; TCRdb's D call, TRBD1, is unchecked because there is no DNA. CDR3 length: 14 amino acids. The germline gives CDR1 SGHNT, CDR2 YYREEE (reference sequence). The CDR3 sequence is CASTKRGQGNEQFF.

This chain joins TRBV14 and TRBJ2-3; without DNA, the TCRdb call of TRBD1 cannot be checked. This CDR3 region has 15 residues. Germline lookup yields CDR1 SGHDN and CDR2 FVKESK. CDR3 region: CASSQAGGAGDTQYF.

The chain joins TRBV4-3 to TRBJ1-2; TCRdb outputs TRBD1, but without DNA this stays unchecked. The CDR3 spans 16 residues. Germline V gene data show CDR1 as LGHNA and CDR2 as YSLEER. The CDR3 spells CASSQDSTGGFHGYTF.

CDR3 amino acids: CASSLLAGQSSYNEQFF. The chain carries TRBV5-4 and TRBJ2-1; lacking DNA, the TRBD2 call made by TCRdb goes unchecked. This CDR3 contains 17 residues. The germline V gene encodes CDR1 SGHNT and CDR2 YYREEE (reference sequence). The full variable domain, its missing parts supplied by reference TRBV5-4 and TRBJ2-1, is ETGVTQSPTHLIKTRGQQVTLRCSSQSGHNTVSWYQQALGQGPQFIFQYYREEENGRGNFPPRFSGLQFPNYSSELNVNALELDDSALYLCASSLLAGQSSYNEQFFGPGTRLTVL.

This chain connects TRBV7-9 to TRBJ2-1; the D call of TRBD2 rests on TCRdb alone, since no DNA is present to check it. CDR3 length equals 16 residues. CDR1 is SEHNR and CDR2 is FQNEAQ in the germline V gene (reference sequence). This CDR3 reads CASSSRDEPSYNEQFF.

The genes are TRBV7-6 and TRBJ1-1; the D call of TRBD1 rests on TCRdb alone, since no DNA is present to check it. The CDR3 loop spans 14 amino acids. Germline V gives CDR1 SGHVS, CDR2 FNYEAQ. CDR3 sequence: CASSAGTGVPEAFF.

The CDR3 region is CASSSGQGRYTGELFF. The chain employs TRBV6-5 and TRBJ2-2; TCRdb gives TRBD1 as the D gene, but with no DNA this cannot be confirmed. Germline V CDR1 and CDR2: MNHEY, SVGAGI. The length of the CDR3 is 16 residues.

The rearrangement joins TRBV11-2 to TRBJ1-6; there is no DNA to check the TCRdb D call of TRBD1. The CDR3 runs 12 residues. Germline V CDR1 and CDR2: SGHAT, FQNNGV. CDR3 protein: CASTGVGDILSF.

V gene TRBV12-3 or TRBV12-4 combines with J gene TRBJ2-2. The CDR3 loop spans 12 amino acids. The CDR3 spells CATRQNPGELFF.

The rearrangement joins TRBV12-3 or TRBV12-4 to TRBJ1-4; TCRdb names TRBD1, which stays unverified in the absence of DNA. CDR3 size: 16 residues. This CDR3 is CASSLVGQLSNEKLLF.

The chain employs TRBV18 and TRBJ2-1; TCRdb's assignment of TRBD2 cannot be checked, as there is no DNA. The CDR3 runs to 19 residues. The germline V gene encodes CDR1 KGHSH and CDR2 LQKENI. This chain's CDR3 is CASSPLTSGRPLSYNEQFF.

The chain has TRBV4-1 and TRBJ2-7; TCRdb outputs TRBD2, but without DNA this stays unchecked. Germline V gives CDR1 MGHRA, CDR2 YSYEKL. There are 19 residues in the CDR3. The CDR3 reads CASSQEGRRPGTRTYEQYF.

The V and J genes are TRBV12-3 or TRBV12-4 and TRBJ2-3; there is no DNA to check the TCRdb D call of TRBD1. The CDR3 totals 15 residues. The CDR3: CASSPPAVSTDTQYF.

This chain links TRBV9 with TRBJ2-1; as DNA is missing, the TRBD2 call by TCRdb cannot be tested. Germline CDR1 reads SGDLS; CDR2 reads YYNGEE. CDR3 size: 15 residues. The CDR3 loop reads CASSATSGNYNEQFF.

This chain connects TRBV5-1 to TRBJ1-1. CDR1 is SGHRS and CDR2 is YFSETQ in the germline V gene. CDR3 length: 13 residues. CDR3 protein: CASSLERLDEAFF.

The chain carries TRBV28 and TRBJ2-3. Germline V gene lookup returns CDR1 MDHEN and CDR2 SYDVKM. This CDR3 contains 14 residues. The CDR3 region is CASTPLRTTDTQYF.

Here the CDR3 reads CASKDGTNEQFF. The chain uses TRBV7-3 and TRBJ2-1. The CDR3 runs to 12 residues. From germline, CDR1 is SGHTA and CDR2 FQGTGA. Drawing the rest from reference TRBV7-3 and TRBJ2-1, the complete variable domain is GAGVSQTPSNKVTEKGKYVELRCDPISGHTALYWYRQSLGQGPEFLIYFQGTGAADDSGLPNDRFFAVRPEGSVSTLKIQRTERGDSAVYLCASKDGTNEQFFGPGTRLTVL.

The chain links TRBV27 to TRBJ2-1. Per germline, CDR1 MNHEY and CDR2 SMNVEV (reference sequence). The CDR3 has 12 residues. CDR3 amino acids: CASSISVSEQFF.

This chain uses TRBV6-2 or TRBV6-3 with TRBJ2-7; TCRdb lists TRBD1, though no DNA is available to test this call. This CDR3 has 14 amino acids. Germline values: CDR1 MNHEY, CDR2 SVGEGT. The CDR3 reads CASTPFTGASEQYF.

This chain's CDR3 is CASSPYTGGYEQYF. This chain uses TRBV5-5 with TRBJ2-7; TCRdb reports TRBD1, a call that lacks DNA to check it against. Germline V gene sequence: CDR1 SGHKS, CDR2 YYEKEE (reference sequence). The CDR3 is 14 residues long. The full variable domain, rest sourced from reference TRBV5-5 and TRBJ2-7, is DAGVTQSPTHLIKTRGQQVTLRCSPISGHKSVSWYQQVLGQGPQFIFQYYEKEERGRGNFPDRFSARQFPNYSSELNVNALLLGDSALYLCASSPYTGGYEQYFGPGTRLTVT.

This chain links TRBV29-1 with TRBJ1-1; TCRdb indicates TRBD1, and absent DNA this call remains unverified. Germline lookup yields CDR1 SQVTM and CDR2 ANQGSEA. This CDR3 contains 16 residues. The CDR3 sequence: CSASRGLTTGSTEAFF.

This chain uses TRBV7-6 with TRBJ2-1; the D call of TRBD1 rests on TCRdb alone, since no DNA is present to check it. The CDR3 has 16 amino acids. Per germline, CDR1 SGHVS and CDR2 FNYEAQ. CDR3 sequence: CASSLPGQYSYNEQFF.

This chain links TRBV29-1 with TRBJ1-2; without DNA, the TCRdb call of TRBD1 cannot be checked. This CDR3 region has 15 residues. Germline V lookup: CDR1 SQVTM, CDR2 ANQGSEA. The CDR3 here is CSVEGRESSNYGYTF.

V usage is TRBV29-1 and J usage is TRBJ1-1; TCRdb outputs TRBD1, but without DNA this stays unchecked. The CDR3 runs 14 residues. Germline V CDR1 and CDR2: SQVTM, ANQGSEA. The CDR3 region is CSVSPTDRATEAFF.

The genes are TRBV2 and TRBJ1-4; TCRdb lists TRBD1, though no DNA is available to test this call. Per the germline V gene, CDR1 is SNHLY and CDR2 is FYNNEI. This CDR3 region has 16 residues. CDR3 sequence reads: CASREGPLENNEKLFF.

The chain recombines TRBV29-1 with TRBJ2-2; TCRdb designates TRBD2, a call that cannot be tested without DNA. The germline V gene has CDR1 SQVTM and CDR2 ANQGSEA. There are 14 residues in the CDR3. This chain's CDR3 is CSVEDYSGTGELFF.

This rearrangement joins TRBV19 to TRBJ1-1. The CDR3 is made up of 12 amino acids. Germline assignment: CDR1 LNHDA and CDR2 SQIVND (reference sequence). This CDR3 is CASRQSNTEAFF.

CDR3 amino acids: CASSQAQGSSYEQYF. The chain is built from TRBV4-1 and TRBJ2-7; with no DNA, the TCRdb D assignment of TRBD1 cannot be verified. Germline loops: CDR1 MGHRA, CDR2 YSYEKL. CDR3 length equals 15 residues.